This entry concerns a single T cell receptor beta chain. This receptor's antigen is unknown. No per-base quality is available; no much larger clone lies one base away. This sample stems from a study of cytomegalovirus exposure and HLA in healthy donors (dated by TCRdb to the late 2010s). Study-wide context: An earlier analysis of 587 of the donors reported about 250 Gb of sequence data and roughly 110 million unique TCR beta sequences from around 200 million T cells. Among roughly 400 genotyped donors of the cohort, an average of around 220,000 unique TCR beta nucleotide sequences was sequenced per donor, of which approximately 19% were non-productive. Around 300 gigabases of sequencing data and 70 million to 100 million unique TCR sequences were included in an early release covering 500 to 750 HLA-typed donors. A later genetic analysis took genome-wide SNP genotypes for about 55% of the 666 donors and used that subset as a discovery cohort. The study profiled the T cell repertoires of hundreds of subjects by immunosequencing and related them to cytomegalovirus serostatus. The study combined high-throughput TCR immunosequencing, statistical association of individual TCRs with disease status, and machine learning to predict cytomegalovirus infection status. The study was designed to test whether signatures of past pathogen exposure could be identified by cataloging public T cell receptors. Donor age, sex, ethnicity and CMV serostatus were compiled together with the repertoire data. Of the 350 to 400 genotyped donors, around 81% fell in the genetic ancestry cluster associated with self-reported Caucasian donors. An earlier analysis of roughly 600 of the donors used high-throughput TCR beta sequencing to judge whether each TCR beta V gene segment behaved as functional or pseudogenic. HLA typing covered class I and class II loci at four-digit resolution. Rather than drawing on any new phenotypic data, the later analysis identified candidate immune exposures from TCR beta sequences and the way those sequences occurred across donors. In a later analysis, previously published TCR beta repertoires from roughly 710 donors were re-analyzed and high-resolution HLA genotyping was added so that TCR occurrence patterns could be studied. All discovery cohort repertoires had been generated using a single sequencing platform. Roughly 5 DR-DQ haplotypes were handled as single units for association and clustering because linkage in the cohort was strong. Besides the first cohort of roughly 660 subjects, a separate validation cohort made up of over 100 different subjects was used. The number of donors typed differed by locus, with roughly 620-630 for A, B, C, DRB1 and DQB1, more than 500 for DQA1, 606 for DPA1, and 450 to 480 for DPB1. On the study overall, not on this receptor specifically: A later analysis found that TCR association rates varied across HLA loci, with DRB1 alleles showing the most associated TCRs and HLA-C alleles the fewest. Because HLA typing was missing for some donors at each locus, association tests included only the typed subset. An earlier analysis of approximately 530 of the donors showed that most TCR beta V segments appeared in productive rearrangements either about 87% or about 30% of the time, which broadly matched IMGT annotations. The earlier analysis of a few hundred of the donors excluded approximately 17 rarely observed V segments, including chromosome 9 orphons, because counts were too low. The presence/absence analyses assumed that sequencing depth was roughly uniform across donors, and that assumption may not be true. Some IMGT-functional V segments, including TRBV6-2 and TRBV6-3, could not be distinguished by the 87-base-pair reads and were therefore excluded. A cluster of highly shared sequence variants was judged likely to represent a technical artifact of the sequencing pipeline. Several of the top co-occurrence clusters appeared to be linked to parvovirus B19, influenza, CMV and Epstein-Barr virus, according to a later analysis. In this cohort, only TCR beta chains were sequenced, and detectable features were limited by the absence of alpha or paired-chain data. The classifier was reported to diagnose cytomegalovirus status with high specificity and sensitivity in both the original and validation cohorts. The study gave a list of under 200 TCR beta chains associated with cytomegalovirus. Most TCR sequences were observed very rarely across donors, whereas some public TCRs were present in many individuals. CMV serostatus was the only immune exposure information available for the cohort. V-gene and J-gene trimming of TCR beta chains was associated with a missense DCLRE1C variant in a later genetic analysis, and the association was replicated in an independent cohort. Compared with the approximately 700-donor mean, donors in an Asian-associated ancestry cluster had fewer N-insertions in productive TCRs, according to a later genetic analysis. In a later analysis, HLA-associated TCR beta chains showed more clonal expansion and lower generation probabilities than non-associated chains that were equally common. In a later analysis, more than 15,000 TCR beta sequences were associated with specific HLA alleles at a false discovery rate of 0.05. Strong co-occurrence of HLA alleles, especially DR and DQ, made assigning TCR associations to individual alleles difficult. Linkage disequilibrium might explain the correlated functional status among segregating V segments, but an unknown experimental factor could not be excluded. A further reported finding was that TCR beta sequences accurately predicted the HLA-A and HLA-B alleles for most subjects in the first cohort. The authors suggested that the approach could potentially be extended to other disease states and immunological phenotypes. In a later analysis, most CMV-associated TCR beta chains were found to appear HLA-restricted, with HLA associations seemingly driven largely by CMV exposure. In vitro tests confirmed that three of the cytomegalovirus-associated TCR beta chains recognize cytomegalovirus antigens.

V is clipped by 0 bases and J by 2 bases, and the sequence between their germline boundaries is 11 bases long. From the cysteine through the phenylalanine, the CDR3 covers 15 amino acids. Just the 45-base CDR3 DNA is kept, in frame starting at base 1. The germline V gene encodes CDR1 KGHSH and CDR2 LQKENI. In total, 630 or so healthy bone marrow donors made up the cohort. At the time of sampling, every cohort member was nominally healthy, though immune exposures that went unrecorded were likely present. The donor was CMV seropositive and belonged to the group of more than 250 seropositive cohort members. Each donor provided a peripheral blood sample, and peripheral blood mononuclear cells were used for TCR beta sequencing. The Qiagen DNeasy Blood Extraction Kit was used to extract genomic DNA from the blood cell samples. The library was obtained by the immunoSEQ multiplex PCR assay. For the multiplex PCR, a mixture combining 60 forward primers for TCR Vbeta segments and 13 reverse primers for TCR Jbeta segments was used. The CDR3 region of rearranged TCR beta genes was amplified from genomic DNA by a multiplex PCR assay. Amplified TCR beta libraries were sequenced as 87-base-pair reads on the Illumina HiSeq System. The authors' analysis ran thus. Across the roughly 700 repertoires, a later analysis counted 80 million or so unique TCR beta chains, approximately 10 million of which were shared by at least two donors. Raw reads were error-corrected and collapsed into unique sequences with a nearest-neighbor algorithm that merged closely related sequences to remove PCR and sequencing errors. To assign V, D and J gene segments, CDR3 sequences were aligned to IMGT reference sequences. For a sequence to be retained, a match of at least six nucleotides was required to both a V gene segment and a J gene segment. Rearrangements were classified as productive when the CDR3 lacked stop codons and remained in frame with V and J, and all other rearrangements were classified as non-productive. CDR3 was defined according to IMGT convention as the region running from the second conserved V-encoded cysteine to the conserved J-encoded phenylalanine. The earlier analysis of more than 450 of the donors excluded sequences that lacked an unambiguous match to a single V gene segment. In an earlier analysis of about 590 of the donors, a V segment was called functional when productive rearrangements were above 56.7%, and segregating when the standard deviation between donors exceeded 5%. To diagnose cytomegalovirus status from the catalog of TCR beta chain sequences, a statistical classification framework was built. In a later analysis, V and J genes were assigned by comparing TCR nucleotide sequences against IMGT/GENE-DB human TR gene sequences. In a later analysis, CDR3 sequences and most-parsimonious VDJ recombination scenarios were assigned using the TCRdist pipeline. In a later analysis, each TCR beta chain was defined by its CDR3 amino acid sequence together with its V-gene family, and reads lacking a unique V-gene family were excluded. To address suspected cross-contamination and a sequencing artifact, a later analysis removed roughly 580 highly shared, low-generation-probability nucleotide sequences. In a later analysis, a clonal expansion index for each public chain was calculated from normalized within-repertoire ranks of inferred template counts. A later analysis computed generation probabilities with a VDJ recombination model fitted to out-of-frame rearrangements, and checked the results against IGoR. In a later analysis, hypergeometric tests were used to score TCR-TCR, TCR-HLA and TCR-CMV co-occurrence, with a repertoire-size bias correction applied to TCR pairs. A later analysis estimated false discovery rates by permuting HLA or CMV assignments 20 times. In a later analysis, co-occurring TCRs were grouped using DBSCAN, and TCRdist sequence similarity was added for clustering within HLA-allele-positive subsets. For co-occurrence clustering, repertoires with fewer than 30,000 or more than 120,000 public chains were excluded, along with five or six repertoires with anomalous nucleotide sharing. Not all clones reach the TCRdb copy of this immuneACCESS table, which keeps in-frame sequences only. Checked studies attribute under half of the gap to unresolved V genes and leave the rest unexplained. From that table come the V and J calls and clone size; the DNA was used to work out D and trimming. The sample table contains just over 150,000 clones; only one count was recorded for nearly 80% of them. Of the sample, about 0.91% falls within the top ten clones.

The TCR comes from a woman in her forties or fifties in good health and CMV-seropositive. The chain uses TRBV18 and TRBJ2-7; TRBD1 is a weak D gene call, 5 bases matching. Sequenced input: PBMCs. For the CDR3, the sequence is CASSPPGHPAYEQYF. The nucleotide sequence is given as TGTGCCAGCTCACCACCCGGACACCCCGCCTACGAGCAGTACTTC.